The rows below give T cell receptor beta chains drawn from one sample of a study of T cell changes during pregnancy in multiple sclerosis. Sequencing was performed with immunoSEQ multiplex PCR; in TCRdb, only in-frame clones are kept and a portion is missing. This sample yields 45,000 to 55,000 clones, of which around 92% are seen a single time; more than 0.85% belongs to the top ten. The sample in question was peripheral blood, obtained after pregnancy. Receptors originate from a female donor with multiple sclerosis, enrolled in a pregnancy study. Each CDR3 is given with its conserved first and last residue. The D gene is left open where the match is weak. Size values are once, few and many counts, or a class for expanded clones, and some rows have none.

size	length	V	D	J	CDR3	DNA
NA	15	TRBV6-7	NA	TRBJ2-3	CASSRRLDSTDTQYF	TGTGCCAGCAGTCGAAGACTAGATTCGACAGATACGCAGTATTTT
NA	16	TRBV7-2	TRBD1	TRBJ2-7	CASRETGTGGSFGKYF	TGTGCCAGCAGGGAGACCGGGACAGGGGGCTCCTTTGGGAAGTACTTC
NA	15	TRBV2	TRBD1	TRBJ1-2	CASSEDRGRSYGYTF	TGTGCCAGCAGTGAAGACAGGGGGCGTAGCTATGGCTACACCTTC
NA	14	TRBV5-6	TRBD1	TRBJ1-6	CASMQGAGNSPLHF	TGTGCCAGTATGCAGGGGGCTGGTAATTCACCCCTCCACTTT
NA	11	TRBV11-2	NA	TRBJ1-2	CASSDRSRYTF	TGTGCCAGCAGCGACAGAAGTCGCTACACCTTC
NA	13	TRBV25-1	NA	TRBJ1-6	CASRYGEASPLHF	TGTGCCAGCCGGTACGGGGAGGCTTCACCCCTCCACTTT
NA	14	TRBV6-1	NA	TRBJ2-7	CASSPIGTTYEQYF	TGTGCCAGCAGCCCCATAGGGACAACCTACGAGCAGTACTTC
few	14	TRBV5-1	TRBD1	TRBJ1-3	CASSLGQGQGTIYF	TGCGCCAGCAGCTTGGGACAGGGCCAAGGCACCATATATTTT
NA	15	TRBV4-3	NA	TRBJ1-1	CASSQEPGMNTEAFF	TGCGCCAGCAGCCAAGAACCGGGTATGAACACTGAAGCTTTCTTT
NA	13	TRBV21-1	NA	TRBJ2-7	CASSQLGDYEQYF	TGTGCCAGCAGCCAACTCGGGGACTACGAGCAGTACTTC
NA	12	TRBV2	NA	TRBJ2-7	CARGRGADEQYF	TGTGCCAGAGGTCGGGGGGCCGACGAGCAGTACTTC
NA	17	TRBV5-6	NA	TRBJ2-3	CASSLGGTGRYTDTQYF	TGTGCCAGCAGCTTGGGGGGAACCGGGAGATACACAGATACGCAGTATTTT
NA	14	TRBV5-4	TRBD1	TRBJ1-2	CASSPRDRRGGYTF	TGTGCCAGCAGCCCTAGGGACAGGCGGGGTGGCTACACCTTC
NA	16	TRBV7-9	NA	TRBJ1-6	CASTGQQDSYNSPLHF	TGTGCCAGCACCGGGCAGCAGGACTCGTATAATTCACCCCTCCACTTT
once	14	TRBV7-3	NA	TRBJ2-1	CASSLRRDYNEQFF	TGTGCCAGCAGCTTACGACGGGACTACAATGAGCAGTTCTTC
NA	13	TRBV6-1	TRBD1	TRBJ1-2	CASTPQGTGGYTF	TGTGCCAGCACCCCCCAGGGGACAGGGGGCTACACCTTC
NA	13	TRBV10-3	NA	TRBJ2-2	CAISEGETGELFF	TGTGCCATCAGTGAGGGGGAGACCGGGGAGCTGTTTTTT
NA	16	TRBV7-6	TRBD2	TRBJ2-1	CASSLVAGGGRNEQFF	TGTGCCAGCAGCTTAGTGGCGGGGGGGGGTAGAAATGAGCAGTTCTTC
NA	11	TRBV30	NA	TRBJ1-2	CAWGPGNGYTF	TGTGCCTGGGGTCCGGGGAATGGCTACACCTTC
NA	13	TRBV9	NA	TRBJ1-1	CASSPEPLTEAFF	TGTGCCAGCAGCCCCGAGCCCCTAACTGAAGCTTTCTTT
NA	13	TRBV7-9	NA	TRBJ1-1	CASSPAGPAEAFF	TGTGCCAGCAGCCCCGCGGGGCCAGCTGAAGCTTTCTTT
NA	14	TRBV2	TRBD1	TRBJ2-1	CASGPWDRPNEQFF	TGTGCCAGCGGACCCTGGGACAGACCAAATGAGCAGTTCTTC
once	13	TRBV2	NA	TRBJ1-1	CASSVEQGTEAFF	TGTGCCAGCAGTGTGGAACAGGGAACTGAAGCTTTCTTT
once	11	TRBV19	TRBD2	TRBJ2-1	CASSSSGGQFF	TGTGCCAGTAGTTCGAGCGGGGGGCAGTTCTTC
NA	14	TRBV5-1	TRBD1	TRBJ1-5	CASSLVQGVQPQHF	TGCGCCAGCAGCTTGGTTCAGGGGGTTCAGCCCCAGCATTTT
NA	17	TRBV19	NA	TRBJ1-3	CASSTLGGLETGNTIYF	TGTGCCAGTAGTACCCTCGGGGGGCTCGAAACTGGAAACACCATATATTTT
once	19	TRBV14	TRBD2	TRBJ2-3	CASSPLFAGEQTYTDTQYF	TGTGCCAGCAGCCCCTTATTCGCGGGGGAGCAGACTTACACAGATACGCAGTATTTT
NA	17	TRBV9	TRBD1	TRBJ2-7	CASSRGGNPGQGHEQYF	TGTGCCAGCTCTAGAGGGGGAAACCCGGGACAGGGCCACGAGCAGTACTTC
NA	18	TRBV5-5	TRBD1	TRBJ1-5	CASSYVGFGTGKNQPQHF	TGTGCCAGCAGCTATGTGGGCTTCGGGACAGGGAAAAATCAGCCCCAGCATTTT
NA	13	TRBV7-6	NA	TRBJ1-1	CASSLMESREAFF	TGTGCCAGCAGCTTAATGGAGTCCAGAGAAGCTTTCTTT
NA	15	TRBV7-6	NA	TRBJ1-5	CASSLEQSSNQPQHF	TGTGCCAGCAGCTTAGAACAGAGTAGCAATCAGCCCCAGCATTTT
once	17	TRBV18	TRBD1	TRBJ1-4	CASSPKTGDRLREKLFF	TGTGCCAGCTCACCGAAGACAGGGGACCGCCTCAGGGAAAAACTGTTTTTT
NA	11	TRBV29-1	NA	TRBJ2-1	CSVATDYEQFF	TGCAGCGTTGCCACGGACTATGAGCAGTTCTTC
NA	15	TRBV5-1	TRBD1	TRBJ2-7	CASSFPGQGAYEQYF	TGCGCCAGCAGCTTTCCGGGACAGGGAGCCTACGAGCAGTACTTC
NA	11	TRBV19	TRBD1	TRBJ1-2	CATQGVLGYTF	TGTGCCACCCAGGGGGTGCTTGGCTACACCTTC
NA	15	TRBV7-2	TRBD1	TRBJ1-5	CASSLGLQGRQPQHF	TGTGCCAGCAGCTTAGGTTTACAGGGGAGGCAGCCCCAGCATTTT
once	16	TRBV7-2	NA	TRBJ1-1	CASSLELWQGSTEAFF	TGTGCCAGCAGCTTAGAACTTTGGCAGGGGTCGACTGAAGCTTTCTTT
NA	16	TRBV7-2	TRBD2	TRBJ2-1	CASSYLGGAPYNEQFF	TGTGCCAGCAGCTACCTCGGGGGGGCCCCCTACAATGAGCAGTTCTTC
once	12	TRBV11-1	NA	TRBJ2-7	CASRNTGYEQYF	TGTGCCAGCAGAAATACAGGCTACGAGCAGTACTTC
once	16	TRBV2	NA	TRBJ1-1	CASGTGRGGRNTEAFF	TGTGCCAGCGGGACGGGCCGGGGGGGGAGGAACACTGAAGCTTTCTTT